The T cell receptor beta chain under discussion was sequenced for a study of human T cells and chemical hapten exposure. Turning to the study itself: Researchers reported sensitizing a roughly 2 cm by roughly 2 cm upper inner arm skin site with 2% DPC. Weekly administration of diphenylcyclopropenone to the scalp of patients continued throughout the roughly 25-week study. Patch tests delivered 0.01% DPC to the upper back and were evaluated at 6 days.

V was cut by 6 bases and J by 3 bases, with 15 bases left in between. Germline values: CDR1 MNHEY, CDR2 SVGEGT. The CDR3 is 15 residues long. TCRdb itself ran the RACE reads through MiXCR, one entry per CDR3 protein. The data hold about 300,000 distinct CDR3 sequences, with approximately 5.8% observed a single time. Regarding time point: pre-sensitization, week 0. Noted treatment: therapeutic diphenylcyclopropenone sensitization with weekly scalp DPC. This clonotype was counted ten times or more. This TCR was recovered from a woman in her late teens or twenties with alopecia areata. Some clones in this sample may be carry-over from other donors' samples. The rearrangement links TRBV6-2 or TRBV6-3 to TRBJ1-5; D gene ambiguous. Here the sequenced sample was whole blood, taken in connection with sensitization to the hapten diphenylcyclopropenone (DPC). CDR3 loop: CASSRDIFANQPQHF. CDR3 nucleotide sequence: TGTGCCAGCAGCCGAGACATTTTCGCCAATCAGCCCCAGCATTTT.